Below, 23 T cell receptor beta chains from the same sample are listed, as sequenced in a study of technical replicates of blood from a handful of donors. The data were produced by immunoSEQ multiplex PCR, yet TCRdb's version contains in-frame clones alone and is incomplete. The sample has tens of thousands of clones; roughly 90% are singletons. The material sequenced was PBMCs. These receptors were taken from a human donor in good health. Some clones in this sample may be carry-over from other donors' samples.

The chain has TRBV2 and TRBJ2-7, with D unresolved. Trimming shortened V by 0 bases and J by 6 bases, and 6 bases separated the two germline ends. Germline-derived CDR1 and CDR2 are SNHLY and FYNNEI. The length of the CDR3 is 12 residues. For the CDR3, the DNA is TGTGCCAGCAGTGAAGCCGTCCTCGAGCAGTACTTC. It is translated as CASSEAVLEQYF.

The chain uses TRBV6-5 and TRBJ2-2; no clear D. The V and J ends lost 8 bases and 0 bases respectively, with 10 bases between them. Germline CDR1 MNHEY, CDR2 SVGAGI. CDR3 size: 14 residues. The DNA of the CDR3 is TGTGCCAGCGCCCCAGGAACGAACACCGGGGAGCTGTTTTTT. Residues: CASAPGTNTGELFF.

CDR3 region: CASSPGGGVEQFF. For the CDR3, the DNA is TGTGCCAGCTCACCCGGCGGGGGGGTTGAGCAGTTCTTC. The chain combines TRBV18 with TRBJ2-1; 9 bases are a match to TRBD2. Germline V lookup: CDR1 KGHSH, CDR2 LQKENI. This CDR3 region has 13 residues. The trim removed 3 bases at V and 9 bases at J, leaving 3 bases unmatched.

The rearrangement uses TRBV7-8 and TRBJ1-2, with TRBD1 identical over 7 bases. V shed 2 bases and J 2 bases; nucleotides not matched to a gene: 5. The length of the CDR3 is 15 residues. The V gene's germline CDR1 is SGHVS and CDR2 FQNEAQ. CDR3 bases: TGTGCCAGCAGCTTAATGGGACAGACGAACTATGGCTACACCTTC. Protein product: CASSLMGQTNYGYTF.

The chain is built from TRBV19 and TRBJ2-7; perhaps TRBD2 as D (5 bases). The CDR3 covers 13 residues. V gave up 7 bases and J gave up 0 bases, with 10 bases separating them. CDR1 is LNHDA, CDR2 SQIVND, per germline (reference sequence). In DNA, the CDR3 is TGTGCCAGTACGCCGGGAAGCTCCTACGAGCAGTACTTC. Translation gives CASTPGSSYEQYF.

V is TRBV9 and J is TRBJ1-2; unclear D gene. V lost 0 bases and J lost 2, with 8 bases in between. The CDR3 has 14 amino acids. Germline loops: CDR1 SGDLS, CDR2 YYNGEE. CDR3 bases: TGTGCCAGCAGCGTAGGGCCAGAAAACTATGGCTACACCTTC. Its translation: CASSVGPENYGYTF.

The rearrangement uses TRBV5-1 and TRBJ1-2; tentatively, D is TRBD1 (5 bases). The CDR3 has 15 amino acids. The germline CDR1 and CDR2 sequences are SGHRS and YFSETQ. Deletions cut 4 bases from V and 3 bases from J, with 16 bases between. The CDR3 sequence: CASSPDGGTDYGYTF. The DNA for the CDR3 is TGCGCCAGCAGCCCGGATGGGGGGACGGACTATGGCTACACCTTC.

This clone was counted once. CDR3 coding DNA: TGTGCCAGCTCACCACTTAGCTCTGGGGCCAACGTCCTGACTTTC. Translating gives CASSPLSSGANVLTF. The V gene is TRBV18, the J gene TRBJ2-6; no clear D. The CDR3 totals 15 residues. Germline CDR1 is KGHSH and CDR2 is LQKENI. Trimming took 1 base from V and 0 from J, leaving 4 bases between them.

The chain has TRBV7-8 and TRBJ2-5; TRBD1 aligns across 7 bases. The V segment lost 2 bases and the J segment 2 bases; nucleotides outside the gene matches: 2. The CDR3 loop spans 14 amino acids. Germline lookup yields CDR1 SGHVS and CDR2 FQNEAQ. The CDR3 region is CASSLRDRQETQYF. The CDR3 DNA sequence: TGTGCCAGCAGCTTACGGGACAGACAAGAGACCCAGTACTTC.

This rearrangement joins TRBV29-1 to TRBJ2-1; D possibly corresponds to TRBD2 (7 bases). The V and J ends lost 7 bases and 6 bases respectively, with 19 bases between them. This CDR3 region has 14 residues. Looked up from germline, CDR1 is SQVTM and CDR2 is ANQGSEA. The CDR3 region is CSATGTKGGNEQFF. CDR3 DNA sequence: TGCAGCGCCACCGGGACTAAAGGGGGCAATGAGCAGTTCTTC.

The chain joins TRBV2 to TRBJ2-5; D is uncertain. The CDR3 has 12 residues. Germline-derived CDR1 and CDR2 are SNHLY and FYNNEI. Trimming cost V 11 bases and J 5 bases, with 15 bases left between them. As DNA, the CDR3 is TGTGCCTGCACAAAATCCCGGGAGACCCAGTACTTC. As protein: CACTKSRETQYF.

This clone appeared once. The gene calls are TRBV5-6 and TRBJ2-1, with D perhaps TRBD1 (6 bases). The V gene lost 4 bases and the J gene lost 1 base, with 9 bases spanning the gap. The CDR3 has 14 residues. The germline CDR1 and CDR2 sequences are SGHDT and YYEEEE. This CDR3 is CASSQGSSYNEQFF. Here the CDR3 DNA reads TGTGCCAGCAGCCAGGGGAGTTCCTACAATGAGCAGTTCTTC. Filled out from reference TRBV5-6 and TRBJ2-1, the complete variable domain reads DAGVTQSPTHLIKTRGQQVTLRCSPKSGHDTVSWYQQALGQGPQFIFQYYEEEERQRGNFPDRFSGHQFPNYSSELNVNALLLGDSALYLCASSQGSSYNEQFFGPGTRLTVL.

The rearrangement links TRBV7-3 to TRBJ2-3, with D possibly being TRBD2 (5 bases). The CDR3 sequence is 13 residues long. Trimming took off 5 bases at V and 1 base at J, with 7 bases between the two ends. Germline V gene data show CDR1 as SGHTA and CDR2 as FQGTGA. In DNA, the CDR3 is TGTGCCAGCAGCCGGACTCGCACAGATACGCAGTATTTT. This gives the protein CASSRTRTDTQYF.

V gene TRBV6-1 combines with J gene TRBJ2-7, with D hard to call. Trimming cost V 1 base and J 3 bases, with 10 bases left between them. The CDR3 totals 14 residues. Germline values: CDR1 MNHNS, CDR2 SASEGT. The CDR3 nucleotides read TGTGCCAGCAGTGAAGTATCAACAGTCTACGAGCAGTACTTC. Encoded protein: CASSEVSTVYEQYF.

This clone appeared a few times. J is TRBJ2-6 and V is TRBV7-2; the D is unclear. Between the trimmed V and J ends, which lost 1 base and 1 base, there was a span of 11 bases. CDR1 is SGHTA and CDR2 is FQGNSA in the germline V gene. The CDR3 spans 17 residues. The CDR3 region is CASSLVGHRSGANVLTF. The DNA of the CDR3 is TGTGCCAGCAGCTTAGTGGGCCATAGATCTGGGGCCAACGTCCTGACTTTC.

The rearrangement links TRBV9 to TRBJ2-3; 9 bases are a match to TRBD2. CDR3 length: 16 residues. CDR1 is SGDLS and CDR2 is YYNGEE in the germline V gene. Trimming removed 3 bases from V and 1 base from J; junction bases left unmatched: 6. CDR3 in amino acids: CASSGGLALGTDTQYF. In nucleotides, the CDR3 is TGTGCCAGCAGCGGAGGACTAGCGCTCGGCACAGATACGCAGTATTTT.

As DNA, the CDR3 is TGTGCCAGCAGCTTAAGGGAGGTGGACTGGGTGCACACCATATATTTT. Protein: CASSLREVDWVHTIYF. The chain carries TRBV7-2 and TRBJ1-3; D is ambiguous. Germline CDR1 reads SGHTA; CDR2 reads FQGNSA. The CDR3 contains 16 residues. V shed 2 bases and J shed 8 bases, with 19 bases lying between them.

This chain uses TRBV2 with TRBJ2-7; 13 bases map to TRBD2. Germline V gene data show CDR1 as SNHLY and CDR2 as FYNNEI. The CDR3 loop spans 17 amino acids. V lost 7 bases to trimming and J lost 3 bases; unmatched junction nucleotides: 12. CDR3 DNA: TGTGCCAGCAAAAGGACTAGCGGGGGCCGAACTAGCTACGAGCAGTACTTC. This sequence encodes CASKRTSGGRTSYEQYF.

V and J are TRBV5-1 and TRBJ2-7; a weak D match, TRBD1 (6 bases). The length of the CDR3 is 15 residues. Trimming shortened V by 0 bases and J by 0 bases, and 10 bases separated the two germline ends. CDR1 is SGHRS, CDR2 YFSETQ, per germline. CDR3 sequence: CASSLGQVSSYEQYF. DNA for the CDR3: TGCGCCAGCAGCTTGGGACAGGTCTCCTCCTACGAGCAGTACTTC.

V gene TRBV6-5 combines with J gene TRBJ2-7; D is possibly TRBD1 (7 bases). The germline gives CDR1 MNHEY, CDR2 SVGAGI. The V end lost 7 bases, the J end lost 2 bases, and 18 bases lay between the germline ends. CDR3 size: 15 residues. The CDR3 sequence: CASILWSGGTYEQYF. The CDR3 coding sequence is TGTGCCAGCATCCTATGGTCAGGGGGGACCTACGAGCAGTACTTC.

This clone came up a few times. This chain links TRBV27 with TRBJ2-7, with TRBD2 identical over 7 bases. Germline CDR1 is MNHEY and CDR2 is SMNVEV (reference sequence). V lost 11 bases, J lost 4 bases, and 17 bases stayed unmatched. The CDR3 runs 15 residues. DNA for the CDR3: TGTGCCGGAGAGACTCAGGCTAGCGGAAATTACGAGCAGTACTTC. This encodes CAGETQASGNYEQYF.

This chain links TRBV5-1 with TRBJ2-2; D might be TRBD1 (5 bases). The ends were cut back, 4 bases at V and 1 base at J, with 17 bases in the middle. Looked up from germline, CDR1 is SGHRS and CDR2 is YFSETQ. The CDR3 contains 17 residues. The DNA of the CDR3 is TGCGCCAGCAGCCACTGTTATGGGGCGCAGAACACCGGGGAGCTGTTTTTT. Its translation is CASSHCYGAQNTGELFF.

The rearrangement joins TRBV28 to TRBJ2-7; a weak D match, TRBD1 (5 bases). V was shortened by 2 bases and J by 6 bases, with 11 bases between the two germline ends. The CDR3 totals 13 residues. Germline assignment: CDR1 MDHEN and CDR2 SYDVKM. CDR3 sequence: CASSLPRVGEQYF. As DNA, the CDR3 is TGTGCCAGCAGTTTACCCAGGGTCGGCGAGCAGTACTTC.